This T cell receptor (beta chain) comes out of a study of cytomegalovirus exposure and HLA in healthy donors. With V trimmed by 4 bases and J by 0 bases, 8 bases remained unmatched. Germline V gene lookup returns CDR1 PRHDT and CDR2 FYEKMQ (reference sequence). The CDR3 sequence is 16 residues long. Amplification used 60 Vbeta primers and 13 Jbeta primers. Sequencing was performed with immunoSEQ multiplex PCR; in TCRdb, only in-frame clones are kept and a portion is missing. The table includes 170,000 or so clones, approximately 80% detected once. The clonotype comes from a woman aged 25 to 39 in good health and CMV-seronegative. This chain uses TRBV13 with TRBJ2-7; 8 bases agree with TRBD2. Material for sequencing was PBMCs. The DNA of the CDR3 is TGTGCCAGCAGCTCAAGTAGCGGGACCCTCTCCTACGAGCAGTACTTC. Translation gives CASSSSSGTLSYEQYF.